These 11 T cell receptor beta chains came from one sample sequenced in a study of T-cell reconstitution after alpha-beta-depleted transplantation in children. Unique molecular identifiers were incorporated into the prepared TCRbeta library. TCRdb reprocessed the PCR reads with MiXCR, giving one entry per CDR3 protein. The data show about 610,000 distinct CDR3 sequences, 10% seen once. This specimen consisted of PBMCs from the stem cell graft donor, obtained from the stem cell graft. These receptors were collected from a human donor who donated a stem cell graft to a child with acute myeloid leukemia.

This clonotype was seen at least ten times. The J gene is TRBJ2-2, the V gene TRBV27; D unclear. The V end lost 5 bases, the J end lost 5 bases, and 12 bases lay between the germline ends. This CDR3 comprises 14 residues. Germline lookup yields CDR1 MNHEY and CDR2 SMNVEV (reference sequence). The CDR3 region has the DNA TGTGCCAGCAGTCGAGACACGCGTACCGGGGAGCTGTTTTTT. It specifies CASSRDTRTGELFF.

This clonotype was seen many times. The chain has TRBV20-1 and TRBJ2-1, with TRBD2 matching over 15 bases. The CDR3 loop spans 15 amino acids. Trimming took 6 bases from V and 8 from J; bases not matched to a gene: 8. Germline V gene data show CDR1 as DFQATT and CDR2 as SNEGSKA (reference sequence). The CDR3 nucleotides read TGCAGTGCCGTAGGTCGGACTAGCGGGAGGGATGAGCAGTTCTTC. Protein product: CSAVGRTSGRDEQFF.

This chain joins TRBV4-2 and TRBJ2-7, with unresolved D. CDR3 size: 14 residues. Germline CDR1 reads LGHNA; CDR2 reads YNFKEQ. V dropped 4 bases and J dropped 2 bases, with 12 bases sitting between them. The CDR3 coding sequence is TGTGCCAGCAGCCCCCTTCCCCTCCCCTACGAGCAGTACTTC. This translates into CASSPLPLPYEQYF.

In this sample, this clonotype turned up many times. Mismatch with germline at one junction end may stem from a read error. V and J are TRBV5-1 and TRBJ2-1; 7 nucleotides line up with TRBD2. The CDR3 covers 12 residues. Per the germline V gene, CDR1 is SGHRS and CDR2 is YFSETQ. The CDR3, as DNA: TGTGCCAGCAGCCCCGGGGGGAATGAGCAGTTCTTC. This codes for CASSPGGNEQFF.

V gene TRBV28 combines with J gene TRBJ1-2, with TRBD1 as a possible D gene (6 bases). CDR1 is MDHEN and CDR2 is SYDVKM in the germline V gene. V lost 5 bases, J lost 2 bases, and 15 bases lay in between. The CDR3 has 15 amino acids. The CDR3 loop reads CASSQQGAKNYGYTF. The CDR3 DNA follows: TGTGCCAGCAGTCAACAGGGCGCTAAAAACTATGGCTACACCTTC.

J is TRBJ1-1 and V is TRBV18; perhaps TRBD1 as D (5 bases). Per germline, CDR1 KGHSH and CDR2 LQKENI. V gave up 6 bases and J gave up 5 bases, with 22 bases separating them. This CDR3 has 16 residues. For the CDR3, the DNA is TGTGCCAGCTCCTTCCAACCTGGACGGGGGGGGACTGAAGCTTTCTTT. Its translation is CASSFQPGRGGTEAFF. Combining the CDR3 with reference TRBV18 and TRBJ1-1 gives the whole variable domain NAGVMQNPRHLVRRRGQEARLRCSPMKGHSHVYWYRQLPEEGLKFMVYLQKENIIDESGMPKERFSAEFPKEGPSILRIQQVVRGDSAAYFCASSFQPGRGGTEAFFGQGTRLTVV.

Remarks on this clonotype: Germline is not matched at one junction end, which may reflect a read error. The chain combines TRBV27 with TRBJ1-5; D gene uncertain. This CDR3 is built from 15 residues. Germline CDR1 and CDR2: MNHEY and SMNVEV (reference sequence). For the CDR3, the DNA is TGTGCCACCAGTTTATCCCTTTTAGGCAATCAGCCCCAGCATTTT. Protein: CATSLSLLGNQPQHF.

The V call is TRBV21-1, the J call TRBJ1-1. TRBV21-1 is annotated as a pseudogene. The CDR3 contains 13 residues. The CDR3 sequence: CASSNKSGTEAFF. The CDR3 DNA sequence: TGTGCCAGCAGCAATAAGTCCGGCACTGAAGCTTTCTTT.

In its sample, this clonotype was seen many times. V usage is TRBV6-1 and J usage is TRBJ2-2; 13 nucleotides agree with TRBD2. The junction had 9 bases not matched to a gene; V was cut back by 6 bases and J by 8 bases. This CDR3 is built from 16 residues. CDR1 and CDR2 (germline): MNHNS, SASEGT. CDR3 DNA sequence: TGTGCCAGCAGAAAACTAGCGGGAGGGCCCATGGGGGAGCTGTTTTTT. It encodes CASRKLAGGPMGELFF.

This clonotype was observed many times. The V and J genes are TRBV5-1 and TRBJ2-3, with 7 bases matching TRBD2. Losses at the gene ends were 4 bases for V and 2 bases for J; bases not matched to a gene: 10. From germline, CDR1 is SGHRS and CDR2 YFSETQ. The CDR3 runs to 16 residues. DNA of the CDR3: TGCGCCAGCAGCGCGGGACTAAAGCCTATCACAGATACGCAGTATTTT. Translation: CASSAGLKPITDTQYF. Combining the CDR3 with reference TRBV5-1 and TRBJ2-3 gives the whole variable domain KAGVTQTPRYLIKTRGQQVTLSCSPISGHRSVSWYQQTPGQGLQFLFEYFSETQRNKGNFPGRFSGRQFSNSRSEMNVSTLELGDSALYLCASSAGLKPITDTQYFGPGTRLTVL.

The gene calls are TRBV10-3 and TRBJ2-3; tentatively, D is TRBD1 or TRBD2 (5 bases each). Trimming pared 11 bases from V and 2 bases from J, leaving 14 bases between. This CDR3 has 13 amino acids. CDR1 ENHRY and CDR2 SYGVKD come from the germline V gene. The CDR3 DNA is TGTGCCGGGGGTAGCGAATACACAGATACGCAGTATTTT. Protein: CAGGSEYTDTQYF.